Sequencing of this T cell receptor beta chain was carried out in a study of T-cell memory formation after mild COVID-19. As for this clonotype: Its antigen remains unknown.

V lost 1 base, J lost 3 bases, and 13 bases lay in between. Germline V lookup: CDR1 SGHDT, CDR2 YYEEEE. This CDR3 is 15 amino acids long. Study-level points and caveats: Clones that contracted from day 15 to 85 were balanced CD4/CD8, while later expanders leaned CD4+.

TCRdb processed the 5' RACE reads anew with MiXCR; each CDR3 protein has one entry. The repertoire includes just under 150,000 distinct CDR3 sequences, under 7% of them detected once, and approximately 2.2% sits in the top ten. The sequence was obtained from an adult woman who had mild COVID-19 (a few samples of this study predate the infection). Cell type and time point are not known. Sample: PBMCs or a T cell subset sorted from them (not recorded which). The V and J genes are TRBV5-6 and TRBJ1-1; D gene ambiguous. The CDR3 reads CASSLIRVRDTEAFF. The CDR3 DNA sequence: TGTGCCAGCAGCTTGATAAGGGTTCGGGACACTGAAGCTTTCTTT. Supplemented by reference TRBV5-6 and TRBJ1-1, the full variable domain reads DAGVTQSPTHLIKTRGQQVTLRCSPKSGHDTVSWYQQALGQGPQFIFQYYEEEERQRGNFPDRFSGHQFPNYSSELNVNALLLGDSALYLCASSLIRVRDTEAFFGQGTRLTVV.